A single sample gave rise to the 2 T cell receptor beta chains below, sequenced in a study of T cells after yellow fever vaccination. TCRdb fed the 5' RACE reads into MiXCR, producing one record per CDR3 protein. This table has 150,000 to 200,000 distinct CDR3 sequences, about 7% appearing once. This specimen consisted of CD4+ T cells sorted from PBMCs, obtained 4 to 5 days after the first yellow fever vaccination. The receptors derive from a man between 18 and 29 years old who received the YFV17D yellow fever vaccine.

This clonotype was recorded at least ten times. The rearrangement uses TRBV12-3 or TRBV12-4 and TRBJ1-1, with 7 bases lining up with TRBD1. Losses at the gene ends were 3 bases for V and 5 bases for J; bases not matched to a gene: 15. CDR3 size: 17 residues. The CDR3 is CASSFGTGQGVGTEAFF. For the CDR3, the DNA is TGTGCCAGCAGTTTTGGAACCGGGCAGGGGGTCGGAACTGAAGCTTTCTTT.

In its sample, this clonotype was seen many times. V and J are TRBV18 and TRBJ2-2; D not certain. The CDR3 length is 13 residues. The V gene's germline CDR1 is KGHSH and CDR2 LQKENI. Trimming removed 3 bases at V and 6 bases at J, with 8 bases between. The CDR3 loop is CASSPIAAGELFF. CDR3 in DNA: TGTGCCAGCTCACCTATCGCGGCCGGGGAGCTGTTTTTT.